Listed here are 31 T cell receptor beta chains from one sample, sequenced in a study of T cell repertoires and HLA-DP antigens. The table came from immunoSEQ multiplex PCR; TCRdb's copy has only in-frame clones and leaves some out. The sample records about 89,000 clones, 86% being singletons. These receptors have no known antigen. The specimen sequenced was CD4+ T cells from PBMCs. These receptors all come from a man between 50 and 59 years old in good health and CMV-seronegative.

The CDR3 sequence: CASSQGLGGTQYF. DNA for the CDR3: TGTGCCAGCAGCCAGGGACTAGGGGGGACCCAGTACTTC. The rearrangement uses TRBV28 and TRBJ2-5; 8 positions match TRBD2. The ends lost 6 bases at V and 7 bases at J; junction bases unmatched: 7. CDR3 length equals 13 residues. Germline assignment: CDR1 MDHEN and CDR2 SYDVKM.

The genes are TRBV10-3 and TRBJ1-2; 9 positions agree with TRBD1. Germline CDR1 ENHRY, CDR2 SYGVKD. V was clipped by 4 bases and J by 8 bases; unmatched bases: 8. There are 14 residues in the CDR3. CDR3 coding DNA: TGTGCCATCAGTGGGGGGACAGGGTCGGTCGGCTACACCTTC. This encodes CAISGGTGSVGYTF.

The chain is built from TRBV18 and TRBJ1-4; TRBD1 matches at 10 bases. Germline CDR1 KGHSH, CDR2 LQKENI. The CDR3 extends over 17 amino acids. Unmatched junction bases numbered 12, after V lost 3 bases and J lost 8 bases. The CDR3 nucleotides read TGTGCCAGCTCACCCCGCCCCCCCGGGACAGGGGACGAAAAACTGTTTTTT. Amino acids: CASSPRPPGTGDEKLFF.

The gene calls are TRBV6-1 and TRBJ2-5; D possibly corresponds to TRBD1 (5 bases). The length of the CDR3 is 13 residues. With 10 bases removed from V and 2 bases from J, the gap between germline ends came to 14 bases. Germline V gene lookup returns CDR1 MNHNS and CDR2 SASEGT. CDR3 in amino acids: CATLFQGQETQYF. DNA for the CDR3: TGTGCCACCCTATTCCAGGGTCAAGAGACCCAGTACTTC.

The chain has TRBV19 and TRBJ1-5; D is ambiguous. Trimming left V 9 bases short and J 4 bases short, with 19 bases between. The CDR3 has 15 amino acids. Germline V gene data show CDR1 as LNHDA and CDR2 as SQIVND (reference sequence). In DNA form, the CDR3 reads TGTGCCAGCAAGACCCAAGACGCGGGTAATCAGCCCCAGCATTTT. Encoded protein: CASKTQDAGNQPQHF.

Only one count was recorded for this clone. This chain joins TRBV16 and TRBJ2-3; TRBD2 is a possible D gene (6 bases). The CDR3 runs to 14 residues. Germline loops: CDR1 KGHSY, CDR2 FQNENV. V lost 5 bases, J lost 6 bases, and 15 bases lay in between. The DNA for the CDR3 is TGTGCCAGCAGCTCAGGACTAACTGGGGATACGCAGTATTTT. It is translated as CASSSGLTGDTQYF.

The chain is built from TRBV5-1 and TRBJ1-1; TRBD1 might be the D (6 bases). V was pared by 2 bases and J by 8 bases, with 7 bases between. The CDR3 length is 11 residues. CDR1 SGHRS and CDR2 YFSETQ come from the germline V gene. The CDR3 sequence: CASSLQGEAFF. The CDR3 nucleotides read TGCGCCAGCAGCTTACAGGGCGAAGCTTTCTTT.

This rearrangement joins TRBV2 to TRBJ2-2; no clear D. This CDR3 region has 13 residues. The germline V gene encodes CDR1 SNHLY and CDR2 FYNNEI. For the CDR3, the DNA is TGTGGAGGTGTCGCGCTGAACACCGGGGAGCTGTTTTTT. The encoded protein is CGGVALNTGELFF.

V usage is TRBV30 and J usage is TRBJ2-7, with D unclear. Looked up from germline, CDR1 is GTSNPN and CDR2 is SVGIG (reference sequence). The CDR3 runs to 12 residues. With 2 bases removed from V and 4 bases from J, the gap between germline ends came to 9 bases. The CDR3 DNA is TGTGCCTGGAGTCGTAATTCGTACGAGCAGTACTTC. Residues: CAWSRNSYEQYF.

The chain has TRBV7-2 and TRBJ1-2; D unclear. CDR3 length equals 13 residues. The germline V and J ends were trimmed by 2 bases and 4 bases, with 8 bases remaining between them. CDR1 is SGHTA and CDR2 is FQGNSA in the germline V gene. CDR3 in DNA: TGTGCCAGCAGCTTATATCAGAGCTATGGCTACACCTTC. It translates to CASSLYQSYGYTF. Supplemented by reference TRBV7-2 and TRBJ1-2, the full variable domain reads GAGVSQSPSNKVTEKGKDVELRCDPISGHTALYWYRQSLGQGLEFLIYFQGNSAPDKSGLPSDRFSAERTGGSVSTLTIQRTQQEDSAVYLCASSLYQSYGYTFGSGTRLTVV.

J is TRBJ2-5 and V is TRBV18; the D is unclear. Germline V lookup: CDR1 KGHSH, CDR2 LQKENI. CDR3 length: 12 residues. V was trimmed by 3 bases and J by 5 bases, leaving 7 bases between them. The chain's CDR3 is CASSPSRETQYF. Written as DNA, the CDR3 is TGTGCCAGCTCACCCTCCCGGGAGACCCAGTACTTC.

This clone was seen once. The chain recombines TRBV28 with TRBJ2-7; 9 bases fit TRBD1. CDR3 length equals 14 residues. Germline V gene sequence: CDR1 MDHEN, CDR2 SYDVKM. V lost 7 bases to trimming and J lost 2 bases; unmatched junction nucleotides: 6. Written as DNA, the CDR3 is TGTGCCAGCACCCCCGGGGACAGGGCCTACGAGCAGTACTTC. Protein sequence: CASTPGDRAYEQYF.

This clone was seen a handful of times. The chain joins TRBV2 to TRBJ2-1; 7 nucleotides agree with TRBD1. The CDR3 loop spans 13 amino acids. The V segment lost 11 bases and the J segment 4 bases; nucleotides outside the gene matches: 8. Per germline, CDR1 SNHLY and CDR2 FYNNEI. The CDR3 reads CAGFLTGYNEQFF. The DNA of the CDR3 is TGTGCCGGATTCTTGACAGGGTACAATGAGCAGTTCTTC.

The chain's CDR3 is CASSLTAGELFF. The CDR3 nucleotides read TGTGCCAGCAGCTTAACGGCCGGGGAGCTGTTTTTT. The J gene is TRBJ2-2, the V gene TRBV7-2; D uncertain. The CDR3 is made up of 12 amino acids. Germline V gene data show CDR1 as SGHTA and CDR2 as FQGNSA. Trimming shortened V by 2 bases and J by 6 bases, and 4 bases separated the two germline ends. The full variable domain, with the rest looked up from reference TRBV7-2 and TRBJ2-2, is GAGVSQSPSNKVTEKGKDVELRCDPISGHTALYWYRQSLGQGLEFLIYFQGNSAPDKSGLPSDRFSAERTGGSVSTLTIQRTQQEDSAVYLCASSLTAGELFFGEGSRLTVL.

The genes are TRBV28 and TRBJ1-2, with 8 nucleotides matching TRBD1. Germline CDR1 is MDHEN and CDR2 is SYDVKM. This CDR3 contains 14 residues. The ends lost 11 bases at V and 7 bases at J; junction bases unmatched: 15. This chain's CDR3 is CALHPGRGLGGYTF. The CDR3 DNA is TGTGCCCTCCACCCGGGCAGGGGGCTGGGTGGCTACACCTTC.

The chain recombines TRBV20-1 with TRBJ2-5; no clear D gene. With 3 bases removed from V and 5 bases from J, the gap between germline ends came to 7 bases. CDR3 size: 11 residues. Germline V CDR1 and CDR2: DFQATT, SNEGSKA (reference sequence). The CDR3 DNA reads TGCAGTGCTAGTAAGGGTGAGACCCAGTACTTC. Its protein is CSASKGETQYF.

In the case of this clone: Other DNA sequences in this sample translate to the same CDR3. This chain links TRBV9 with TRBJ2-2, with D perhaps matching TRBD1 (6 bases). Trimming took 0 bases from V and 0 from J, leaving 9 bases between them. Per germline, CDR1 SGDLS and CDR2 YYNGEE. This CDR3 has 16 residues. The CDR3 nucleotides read TGTGCCAGCAGCGTAGCCCAGGGGCCGAACACCGGGGAGCTGTTTTTT. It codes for CASSVAQGPNTGELFF.

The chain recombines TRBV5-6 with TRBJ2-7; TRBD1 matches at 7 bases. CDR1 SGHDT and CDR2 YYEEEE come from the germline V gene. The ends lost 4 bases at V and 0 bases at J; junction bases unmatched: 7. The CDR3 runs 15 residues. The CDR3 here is CASSPQGTLSYEQYF. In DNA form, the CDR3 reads TGTGCCAGCAGCCCACAGGGGACCCTCTCCTACGAGCAGTACTTC.

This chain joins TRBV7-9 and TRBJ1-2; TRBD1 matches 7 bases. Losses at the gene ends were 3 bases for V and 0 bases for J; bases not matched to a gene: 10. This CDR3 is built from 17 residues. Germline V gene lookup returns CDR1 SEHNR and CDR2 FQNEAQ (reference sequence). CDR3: CASSFAGTATTNYGYTF. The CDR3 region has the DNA TGTGCCAGCAGCTTCGCCGGGACAGCTACTACTAACTATGGCTACACCTTC.

CDR3 amino acids: CATRDPSRANYGYTF. The CDR3 nucleotides are TGTGCCACCCGGGACCCCTCTAGGGCTAACTATGGCTACACCTTC. The J gene is TRBJ1-2, the V gene TRBV19; TRBD1 might be the D (5 bases). The CDR3 runs to 15 residues. Germline V gives CDR1 LNHDA, CDR2 SQIVND (reference sequence). The V end was cut by 10 bases, the J end by 0 bases, with 18 bases between.

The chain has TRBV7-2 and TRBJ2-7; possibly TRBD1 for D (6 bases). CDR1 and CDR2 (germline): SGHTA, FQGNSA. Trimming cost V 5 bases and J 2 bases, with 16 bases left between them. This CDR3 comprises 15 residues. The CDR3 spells CASSTQQGRAYEQYF. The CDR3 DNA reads TGTGCCAGCAGCACCCAACAGGGTAGGGCCTACGAGCAGTACTTC.

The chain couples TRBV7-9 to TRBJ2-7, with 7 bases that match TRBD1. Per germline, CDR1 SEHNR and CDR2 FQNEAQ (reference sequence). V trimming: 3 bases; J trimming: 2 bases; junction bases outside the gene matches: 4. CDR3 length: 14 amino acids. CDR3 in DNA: TGTGCCAGCAGCTTGTTGGGACAGACCTACGAGCAGTACTTC. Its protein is CASSLLGQTYEQYF.

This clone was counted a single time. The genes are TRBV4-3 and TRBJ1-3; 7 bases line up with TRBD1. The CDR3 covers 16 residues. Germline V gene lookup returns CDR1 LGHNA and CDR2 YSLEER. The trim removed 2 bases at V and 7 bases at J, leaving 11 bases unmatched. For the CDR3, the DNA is TGCGCCAGCAGCCAAACCGCTGGGGACAGCAGGAACACCATATATTTT. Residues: CASSQTAGDSRNTIYF.

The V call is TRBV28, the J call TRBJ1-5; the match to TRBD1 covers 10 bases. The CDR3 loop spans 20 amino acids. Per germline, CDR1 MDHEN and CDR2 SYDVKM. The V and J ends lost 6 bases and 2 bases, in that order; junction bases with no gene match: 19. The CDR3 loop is CASSLPGSGTGARGNQPQHF. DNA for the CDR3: TGTGCCAGCAGCCTCCCCGGGTCCGGGACAGGGGCGCGGGGCAATCAGCCCCAGCATTTT. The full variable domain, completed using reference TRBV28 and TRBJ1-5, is DVKVTQSSRYLVKRTGEKVFLECVQDMDHENMFWYRQDPGLGLRLIYFSYDVKMKEKGDIPEGYSVSREKKERFSLILESASTNQTSMYLCASSLPGSGTGARGNQPQHFGDGTRLSIL.

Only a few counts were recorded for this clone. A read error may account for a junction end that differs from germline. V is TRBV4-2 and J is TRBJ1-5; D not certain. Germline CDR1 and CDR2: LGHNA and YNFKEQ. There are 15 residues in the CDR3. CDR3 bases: TGTGCCAGCAGCCAAGATGCATTTAGCAGTCAGCCCCAGCATTTT. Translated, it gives CASSQDAFSSQPQHF.

As DNA, the CDR3 is TGTGCCAGTAGTAACGGACGGTCGGGTACGCAGTATTTT. It is translated as CASSNGRSGTQYF. This sequence joins TRBV19 and TRBJ2-3; D gene unclear. Germline assignment: CDR1 LNHDA and CDR2 SQIVND (reference sequence). Between the trimmed V and J ends, which lost 4 bases and 8 bases, there was a span of 13 bases. This CDR3 contains 13 residues.

The CDR3, as DNA: TGTGCCAGCAGTTTTTATGGAGGGGGCGGAAATGAGCAGTTCTTC. Its translation is CASSFYGGGGNEQFF. V gene TRBV28 combines with J gene TRBJ2-1, with D possibly matching TRBD1 (7 bases). With 3 bases removed from V and 7 bases from J, the gap between germline ends came to 16 bases. CDR1 is MDHEN, CDR2 SYDVKM, per germline. The CDR3 covers 15 residues.

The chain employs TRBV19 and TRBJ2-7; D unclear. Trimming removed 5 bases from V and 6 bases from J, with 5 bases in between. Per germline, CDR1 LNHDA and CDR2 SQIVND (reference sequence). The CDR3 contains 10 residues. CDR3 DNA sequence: TGTGCCAGTAGTCCGGCCGAGCAGTACTTC. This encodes CASSPAEQYF. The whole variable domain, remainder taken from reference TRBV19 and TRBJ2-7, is DGGITQSPKYLFRKEGQNVTLSCEQNLNHDAMYWYRQDPGQGLRLIYYSQIVNDFQKGDIAEGYSVSREKKESFPLTVTSAQKNPTAFYLCASSPAEQYFGPGTRLTVT.

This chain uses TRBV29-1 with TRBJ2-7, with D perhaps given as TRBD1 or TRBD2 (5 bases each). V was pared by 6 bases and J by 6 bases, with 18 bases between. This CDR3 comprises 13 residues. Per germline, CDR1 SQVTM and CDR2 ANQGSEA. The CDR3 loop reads CSVASRVSLEQYF. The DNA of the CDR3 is TGCAGCGTAGCTAGCAGGGTTTCTCTCGAGCAGTACTTC.

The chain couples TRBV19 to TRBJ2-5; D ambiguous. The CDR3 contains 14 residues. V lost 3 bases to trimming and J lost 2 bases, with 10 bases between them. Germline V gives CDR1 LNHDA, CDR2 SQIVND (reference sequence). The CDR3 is CASSMGGRQETQYF. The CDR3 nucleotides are TGTGCCAGTAGTATGGGTGGGCGGCAAGAGACCCAGTACTTC. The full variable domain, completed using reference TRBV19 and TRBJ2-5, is DGGITQSPKYLFRKEGQNVTLSCEQNLNHDAMYWYRQDPGQGLRLIYYSQIVNDFQKGDIAEGYSVSREKKESFPLTVTSAQKNPTAFYLCASSMGGRQETQYFGPGTRLLVL.

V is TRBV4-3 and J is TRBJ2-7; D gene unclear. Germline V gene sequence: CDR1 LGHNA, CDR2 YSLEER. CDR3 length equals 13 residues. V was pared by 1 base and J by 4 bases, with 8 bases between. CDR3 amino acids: CASSQGLEYEQYF. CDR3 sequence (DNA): TGCGCCAGCAGCCAAGGTCTAGAGTACGAGCAGTACTTC.